The rows below give T cell receptor beta chains drawn from one sample of a study of Ad26.COV2.S vaccination and SARS-CoV-2 variants. Assay used: immunoSEQ multiplex PCR; TCRdb lists only in-frame clones, some missing. Counted here are about 500,000 clones, roughly nine tenths occurring once; the ten biggest clones make up around 1.6%. The source material was peripheral blood, sampled in a trial of Ad26.COV2.S vaccine versus placebo. The receptor source for this set is a person aged 18 to 65 who received the Ad26.COV2.S COVID-19 vaccine or a placebo. Both conserved end residues are part of each CDR3. D genes are given only for firm matches. The size of a clone is reported for some rows only, either as once, few or many, or as a class for expanded clones.

v_gene	d_gene	abundance	j_gene	len	CDR3nt	CDR3aa
TRBV29-1	TRBD2	.	TRBJ2-1	14	TGCAGCGGCGGGGGACTAGCGGAGTACAATGAGCAGTTCTTC	CSGGGLAEYNEQFF
TRBV28	.	.	TRBJ1-4	14	TGTGCCAGCAGTTTGTGGCCAGCTAATGAAAAACTGTTTTTT	CASSLWPANEKLFF
TRBV7-2	.	.	TRBJ2-3	15	TGTGCCAGCAGCCTTTTAAGCCTTCGGACAGATACGCAGTATTTT	CASSLLSLRTDTQYF
TRBV18	.	.	TRBJ1-1	14	TGTGCCAGCTCACACGGACAGAGGAACACTGAAGCTTTCTTT	CASSHGQRNTEAFF
TRBV6-2/TRBV6-3	.	.	TRBJ1-5	18	TGTGCCAGCAGTCCCAACGGGAGATCATCTTATAGCAATCAGCCCCAGCATTTT	CASSPNGRSSYSNQPQHF
TRBV18	TRBD2	.	TRBJ2-3	17	TGTGCCAGCTCACCGGGACTAGCGGGAGGGCCAGGAGATACGCAGTATTTT	CASSPGLAGGPGDTQYF
TRBV28	TRBD1	.	TRBJ2-7	15	TGTGCCAGCAGTTTATTTTGGGGACAGGGAATGAAGCAGTACTTC	CASSLFWGQGMKQYF
TRBV2	.	.	TRBJ1-3	18	TGTGCCAGCAGTGAACGGCTCGGGGGACCCAGCTCTGGAAACACCATATATTTT	CASSERLGGPSSGNTIYF
TRBV30	TRBD1	.	TRBJ2-1	14	TGTGCCTGGGCCCCCGGGACAGGGGCCCGTGAGCAGTTCTTC	CAWAPGTGAREQFF
TRBV18	.	once	TRBJ2-5	14	TGTGCCAGCTCACCAACGACAGGTCAAGAGACCCAGTACTTC	CASSPTTGQETQYF
TRBV19	TRBD1	.	TRBJ2-2	14	TGTGCCAGTAATGACAGGGTAAACACCGGGGAGCTGTTTTTT	CASNDRVNTGELFF
TRBV28	TRBD1	.	TRBJ2-5	14	TGTGCCAGCAGTTCGCCGGACAGGCAAGAGACCCAGTACTTC	CASSSPDRQETQYF
TRBV19	TRBD2	.	TRBJ2-3	15	TGTGCCAGTAGGCCTCTCACGGGGGGGCCAGATACGCAGTATTTT	CASRPLTGGPDTQYF
TRBV27	.	once	TRBJ1-2	13	TGTGCCAGCAGAGGACCAAATAACTATGGCTACACCTTC	CASRGPNNYGYTF
TRBV5-1	.	.	TRBJ1-3	15	TGCGCCAGCAGCTTGGCGGGGGGGACTGGAAACACCATATATTTT	CASSLAGGTGNTIYF
TRBV9	.	.	TRBJ1-1	13	TGTGCCAGCAGCGTAGGGAGGAACACTGAAGCTTTCTTT	CASSVGRNTEAFF
TRBV6-5	.	.	TRBJ2-1	14	TGTGCCAGCCTCACTCGACAGGAAGTGGATGAGCAGTTCTTC	CASLTRQEVDEQFF
TRBV6-5	.	.	TRBJ1-4	14	TGTGCCAGCAAGGGAAGGGGCGATCAGGAAAAACTGTTTTTT	CASKGRGDQEKLFF
TRBV6-6	.	few	TRBJ2-2	16	TGTGCCAGCACTGCCCGGGGAGGGGGCAACACCGGGGAGCTGTTTTTT	CASTARGGGNTGELFF
TRBV19	TRBD1	.	TRBJ1-5	15	TGTGCCAGTAATACCGGGACAGGGAGCAATCAGCCCCAGCATTTT	CASNTGTGSNQPQHF
TRBV9	TRBD2	few	TRBJ2-1	15	TGTGCCAGCAGCGTTAGTAGCGGGAGTTCCGATGAGCAGTTCTTC	CASSVSSGSSDEQFF
TRBV28	.	.	TRBJ2-1	17	TGTGCCAGCAGTTTTGCGTTCTTAGCAACCGCCCACAATGAGCAGTTCTTC	CASSFAFLATAHNEQFF
TRBV11-2	TRBD2	once	TRBJ2-3	13	TGTGCCAGCACAGGACTAGCGGGTAGTGAGGCGTATTTT	CASTGLAGSEAYF
TRBV4-2	TRBD2	.	TRBJ2-5	14	TGTGCCAGCAGCCAATCCGGGAGGAAGGAGACCCAGTACTTC	CASSQSGRKETQYF
TRBV11-1	.	.	TRBJ2-3	14	TGTGCCAGCAGCTTAGGTTGGAGCACAGATACGCAGTATTTT	CASSLGWSTDTQYF
TRBV18	.	.	TRBJ1-6	15	TGTGCCAGCTCACCCGACCGGGGAGGAGGTTCACCCCTCCACTTT	CASSPDRGGGSPLHF
TRBV6-2/TRBV6-3	TRBD2	.	TRBJ2-2	19	TGTGCCAGCAGTTACCGCCTCGGACTAGCGGGAGGGTTGGCCGGGGAGCTGTTTTTT	CASSYRLGLAGGLAGELFF
TRBV10-3	TRBD2	.	TRBJ2-4	18	TGTGCCATCAGTGAGTCCCGGACGGGGGGTAGAGCCAAAAACATTCAGTACTTC	CAISESRTGGRAKNIQYF
TRBV5-1	.	.	TRBJ2-5	12	TGCGCCAGCAGCTTGGGGCAAGAGACCCAGTACTTC	CASSLGQETQYF
TRBV19	.	.	TRBJ1-1	14	TGTGCCAGTACTAACGGGGGTGTGAACACTGAAGCTTTCTTT	CASTNGGVNTEAFF
TRBV2	.	.	TRBJ1-2	15	TGTGCCAGCAAGTATTGGGCAGATACTAACTATGGCTACACCTTC	CASKYWADTNYGYTF
TRBV6-2/TRBV6-3	.	.	TRBJ1-2	18	TGTGCCAGCAGTGACTGGGGGAAACTGGACACTAGTAACTATGGCTACACCTTC	CASSDWGKLDTSNYGYTF
TRBV4-1	.	.	TRBJ1-1	17	TGCGCCAGCAGCCAAGAGGGCCACACAGGGCGGGGGACTGAAGCTTTCTTT	CASSQEGHTGRGTEAFF
TRBV7-2	.	once	TRBJ2-3	13	TGTGCCAGCAGTCCAGACGCGGGGTCTACGCAGTATTTT	CASSPDAGSTQYF
TRBV7-2	TRBD2	.	TRBJ2-1	17	TGTGCCAGCAGCTTACCGAGAGCGGGAGGGCCATACAATGAGCAGTTCTTC	CASSLPRAGGPYNEQFF
TRBV11-2	.	.	TRBJ1-6	13	TGTGCCAGCAGCTTAGATCTTCATTCACCCCTCCACTTT	CASSLDLHSPLHF
TRBV7-8	TRBD2	few	TRBJ2-1	17	TGTGCCAGCAGCTTAGAAGGTCTAGCGGGAGGGTACAATGAGCAGTTCTTC	CASSLEGLAGGYNEQFF
TRBV6-5	.	.	TRBJ1-1	16	TGTGCCAGCAGTTACTCGGGGGGCGCAGGGAACACTGAAGCTTTCTTT	CASSYSGGAGNTEAFF
TRBV5-8	.	.	TRBJ1-5	14	TGTGCCAGCACCCAATTTCAGTATAATCAGCCCCAGCATTTT	CASTQFQYNQPQHF
TRBV3-1/TRBV3-2	.	.	TRBJ2-7	16	TGTGCCAGCAGCCAAGGCCTAGGAGGCAGACTCGACGAGCAGTACTTC	CASSQGLGGRLDEQYF
TRBV25-1	.	.	TRBJ2-5	14	TGTGCCAGCAGTGAATCTGCGTACCAAGAGACCCAGTACTTC	CASSESAYQETQYF
TRBV6-1	.	few	TRBJ1-1	15	TGTGCCAGCAGTGAATCGGGCAGAGCGAACACTGAAGCTTTCTTT	CASSESGRANTEAFF
TRBV11-2	.	.	TRBJ1-6	12	TGTGCCAGCAGCTTAGTCGGCGGGATCCTCCACTTT	CASSLVGGILHF
TRBV30	.	.	TRBJ2-2	14	TGTGCCTGGAGAAAATACATGAACACCGGGGAGCTGTTTTTT	CAWRKYMNTGELFF
TRBV19	.	.	TRBJ1-2	16	TGTGCCAGTAGTTGGTCGACAGACATCAAATACTATGGCTACACCTTC	CASSWSTDIKYYGYTF
TRBV21-1	.	.	TRBJ1-3	17	TGTGCCAGCAGCAAAGCGCTAAGGAGGCGTTCTGGAAACACCATATATTTT	CASSKALRRRSGNTIYF
TRBV2	.	.	TRBJ2-7	13	TGTGCCAGCACGGACGTAGCTTCCTACGAGCAGTACTTC	CASTDVASYEQYF
TRBV18	TRBD1	.	TRBJ1-1	15	TGTGCCAGCTCTCAATCAGGGGGCAGTGTCACTGAAGCTTTCTTT	CASSQSGGSVTEAFF
TRBV3-1/TRBV3-2	TRBD2	.	TRBJ2-7	16	TGTGCCAGCAGCCAATTCCGACTAGCGAGCTCCTACGAGCAGTACTTC	CASSQFRLASSYEQYF
TRBV11-2	.	.	TRBJ2-2	17	TGTGCCAGCAGCACGAGAGGCTCAGTGGCGAACACCGGGGAGCTGTTTTTT	CASSTRGSVANTGELFF
TRBV9	TRBD1	.	TRBJ2-5	16	TGTGCCAGCAGCTCAGGGGGACACACGTACCAAGAGACCCAGTACTTC	CASSSGGHTYQETQYF